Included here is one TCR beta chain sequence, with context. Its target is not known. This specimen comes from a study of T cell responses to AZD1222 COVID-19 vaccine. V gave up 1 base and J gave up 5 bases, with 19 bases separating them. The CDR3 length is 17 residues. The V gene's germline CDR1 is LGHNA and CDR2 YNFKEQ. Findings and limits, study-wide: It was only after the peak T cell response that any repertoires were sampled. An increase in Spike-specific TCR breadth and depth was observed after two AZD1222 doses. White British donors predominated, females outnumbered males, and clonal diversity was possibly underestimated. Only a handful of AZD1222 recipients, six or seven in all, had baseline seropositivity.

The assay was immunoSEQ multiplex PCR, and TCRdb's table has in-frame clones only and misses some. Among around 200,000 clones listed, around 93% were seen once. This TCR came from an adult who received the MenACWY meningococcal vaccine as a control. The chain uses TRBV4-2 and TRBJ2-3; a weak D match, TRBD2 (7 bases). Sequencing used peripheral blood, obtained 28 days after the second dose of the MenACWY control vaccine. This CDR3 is CASSQGVEGGRRDTQYF. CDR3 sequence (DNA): TGTGCCAGCAGCCAAGGGGTCGAGGGGGGGCGGAGAGATACGCAGTATTTT.